This TCR beta chain was retrieved from a study of shared clonotypes between healthy human individuals. Broader study findings: Deeper or shallower sequencing was expected to change how clonotypes are shared among donors.

With respect to this clone: Its antigen is still unknown.

This table comes from immunoSEQ multiplex PCR, and its TCRdb copy is limited to in-frame clones, with some not included. The sample has around 2.5 million clones; roughly 93% are singletons. Everyone who donated was a Caucasian adult who lived in Nashville, Tennessee. Sequences were obtained from naive CD4+ T cells from PBMCs. Regarding subset: CD45RA+ positively selected. The sequence derives from a man between 18 and 35 years old in good health. Some clones in this sample may be carry-over from other donors' samples.

CDR3 loop: CASSQQGLGNEQYF. The CDR3 DNA reads as TGTGCCAGCTCGCAACAGGGGTTGGGGAACGAGCAGTACTTC. The rearrangement joins TRBV18 to TRBJ2-7; 7 nucleotides agree with TRBD1. Germline lookup yields CDR1 KGHSH and CDR2 LQKENI. The CDR3 sequence is 14 residues long. V shed 6 bases, J shed 5 bases, and the junction held 10 bases outside the gene matches.